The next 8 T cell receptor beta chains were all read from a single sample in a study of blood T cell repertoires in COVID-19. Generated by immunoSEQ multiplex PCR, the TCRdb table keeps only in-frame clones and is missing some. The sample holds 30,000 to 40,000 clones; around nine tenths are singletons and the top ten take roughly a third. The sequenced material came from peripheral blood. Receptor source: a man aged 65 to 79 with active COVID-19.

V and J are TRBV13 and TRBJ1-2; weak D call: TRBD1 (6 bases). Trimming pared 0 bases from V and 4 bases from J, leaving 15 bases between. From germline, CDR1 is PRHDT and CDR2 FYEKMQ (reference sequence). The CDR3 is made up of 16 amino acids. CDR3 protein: CASSLGYHRDGYGYTF. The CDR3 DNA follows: TGTGCCAGCAGCTTAGGCTATCACAGGGATGGCTATGGCTACACCTTC.

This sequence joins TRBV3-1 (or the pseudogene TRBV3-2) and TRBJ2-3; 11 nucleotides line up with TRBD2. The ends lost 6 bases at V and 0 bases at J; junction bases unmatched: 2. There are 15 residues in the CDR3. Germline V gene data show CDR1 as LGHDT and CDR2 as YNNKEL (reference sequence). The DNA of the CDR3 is TGTGCCAGCAGTGTAGCGGGGGGGAGCACAGATACGCAGTATTTT. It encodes CASSVAGGSTDTQYF.

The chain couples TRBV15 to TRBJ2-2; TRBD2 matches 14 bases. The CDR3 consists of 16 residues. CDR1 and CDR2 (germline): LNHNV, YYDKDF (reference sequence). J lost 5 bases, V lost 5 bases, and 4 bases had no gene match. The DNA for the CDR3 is TGTGCCACCAGCGACGGACTAGCGGGAGGAACCGGGGAGCTGTTTTTT. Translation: CATSDGLAGGTGELFF. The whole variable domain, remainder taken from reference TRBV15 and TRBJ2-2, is DAMVIQNPRYQVTQFGKPVTLSCSQTLNHNVMYWYQQKSSQAPKLLFHYYDKDFNNEADTPDNFQSRRPNTSFCFLDIRSPGLGDTAMYLCATSDGLAGGTGELFFGEGSRLTVL.

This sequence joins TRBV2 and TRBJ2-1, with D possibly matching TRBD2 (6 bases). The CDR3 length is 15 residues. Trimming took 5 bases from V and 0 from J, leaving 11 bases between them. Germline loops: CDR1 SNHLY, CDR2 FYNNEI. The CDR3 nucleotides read TGTGCCAGCAGTCTTAGCGGAAGCTCCTACAATGAGCAGTTCTTC. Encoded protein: CASSLSGSSYNEQFF.

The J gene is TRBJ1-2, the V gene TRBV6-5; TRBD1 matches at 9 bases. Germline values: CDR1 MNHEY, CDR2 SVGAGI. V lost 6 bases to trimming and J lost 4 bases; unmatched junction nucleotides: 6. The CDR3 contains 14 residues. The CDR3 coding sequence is TGTGCCAGCAGGGACAGGGGTTCCACCTATGGCTACACCTTC. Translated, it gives CASRDRGSTYGYTF.

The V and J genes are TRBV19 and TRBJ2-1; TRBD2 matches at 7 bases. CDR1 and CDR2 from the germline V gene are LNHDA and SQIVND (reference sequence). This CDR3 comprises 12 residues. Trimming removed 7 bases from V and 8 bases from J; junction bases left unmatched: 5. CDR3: CASTTGGYEQFF. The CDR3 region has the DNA TGTGCCAGTACCACGGGGGGTTATGAGCAGTTCTTC.

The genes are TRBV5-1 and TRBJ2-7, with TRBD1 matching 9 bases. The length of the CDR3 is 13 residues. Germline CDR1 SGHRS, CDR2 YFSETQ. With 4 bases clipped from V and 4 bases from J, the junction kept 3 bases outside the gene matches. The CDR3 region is CASSTGGRYEQYF. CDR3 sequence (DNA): TGCGCCAGCAGCACAGGGGGCCGGTACGAGCAGTACTTC.

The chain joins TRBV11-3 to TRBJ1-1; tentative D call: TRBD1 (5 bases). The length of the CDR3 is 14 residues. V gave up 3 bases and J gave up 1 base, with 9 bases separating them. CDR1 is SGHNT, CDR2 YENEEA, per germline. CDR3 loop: CASSFGGGNTEAFF. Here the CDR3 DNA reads TGTGCCAGCAGCTTTGGGGGGGGGAACACTGAAGCTTTCTTT.